Following are 26 T cell receptor beta chains from one sample sequenced in a study of cytomegalovirus exposure and HLA in healthy donors. With 60 Vbeta and 13 Jbeta primers, the PCR was carried out. Repertoires were generated with immunoSEQ multiplex PCR, while TCRdb's copy carries only in-frame clones and drops some. The data contain 140,000 or so clones, approximately 80% of them seen just once; the ten biggest clones take up 2.5% to 3%. Sequenced: PBMCs. All receptors derive from a female donor in good health and CMV-seronegative.

The chain employs TRBV4-2 and TRBJ2-7; 8 nucleotides match TRBD1. The V gene's germline CDR1 is LGHNA and CDR2 YNFKEQ. The CDR3 has 15 residues. The V and J ends lost 1 base and 2 bases, in that order; junction bases with no gene match: 4. The CDR3 here is CASSQAQDRAYEQYF. The CDR3 DNA reads TGTGCCAGCAGCCAAGCTCAGGACAGGGCCTACGAGCAGTACTTC.

The CDR3 is CASSYEERNTEAFF. In DNA form, the CDR3 reads TGTGCCAGCAGCTACGAGGAGAGGAACACTGAAGCTTTCTTT. The J gene is TRBJ1-1, the V gene TRBV6-1; D not certain. V lost 6 bases, J lost 1 base, and 12 bases lay in between. CDR3 length equals 14 residues. Germline lookup yields CDR1 MNHNS and CDR2 SASEGT.

The CDR3 reads CASSQDGAGREAFF. The CDR3 DNA is TGCGCCAGCAGCCAAGATGGGGCCGGAAGGGAAGCTTTCTTT. The chain employs TRBV4-3 and TRBJ1-1; weak D call: TRBD1 (5 bases). V was trimmed by 0 bases and J by 8 bases, leaving 13 bases between them. Looked up from germline, CDR1 is LGHNA and CDR2 is YSLEER. The length of the CDR3 is 14 residues.

The chain links TRBV7-8 to TRBJ1-1; 9 bases map to TRBD1. The germline V gene encodes CDR1 SGHVS and CDR2 FQNEAQ. CDR3 length equals 17 residues. V was pared by 3 bases and J by 0 bases, with 8 bases of the junction left unmatched. The CDR3 DNA sequence: TGTGCCAGCAGCTTCCCCCTAAACAGGGGGCTGAACACTGAAGCTTTCTTT. It yields the protein CASSFPLNRGLNTEAFF.

The J gene is TRBJ2-7, the V gene TRBV5-4; D unclear. Trimming left V 0 bases short and J 6 bases short, with 10 bases between. There are 13 residues in the CDR3. Germline values: CDR1 SGHNT, CDR2 YYREEE (reference sequence). CDR3 DNA sequence: TGTGCCAGCAGCTTGGAACCGTTCGGCGAGCAGTACTTC. This translates into CASSLEPFGEQYF.

V usage is TRBV11-2 and J usage is TRBJ1-1, with TRBD1 as a possible D gene (5 bases). V was shortened by 1 base and J by 1 base, with 7 bases between the two germline ends. The CDR3 runs 14 residues. CDR1 and CDR2 from the germline V gene are SGHAT and FQNNGV. CDR3 residues: CASSLGGPNTEAFF. DNA of the CDR3: TGTGCCAGCAGCTTAGGGGGCCCGAACACTGAAGCTTTCTTT.

This rearrangement joins TRBV5-1 to TRBJ2-5; 11 bases fit TRBD2. The germline V gene has CDR1 SGHRS and CDR2 YFSETQ. J lost 5 bases, V lost 4 bases, and 7 bases had no gene match. CDR3 length: 15 amino acids. CDR3 sequence: CASSPTSGSGETQYF. CDR3 sequence (DNA): TGCGCCAGCAGCCCAACTAGCGGGAGCGGTGAGACCCAGTACTTC.

The chain couples TRBV30 to TRBJ1-4; D ambiguous. The CDR3 is 14 residues long. Between the trimmed V and J ends, which lost 1 base and 4 bases, there was a span of 10 bases. Germline-derived CDR1 and CDR2 are GTSNPN and SVGIG (reference sequence). The CDR3 protein is CAWSALDRNEKLFF. In nucleotides, the CDR3 is TGTGCCTGGAGTGCGCTAGATCGTAATGAAAAACTGTTTTTT.

This chain joins TRBV27 and TRBJ1-2; D may be TRBD1 (5 bases). Trimming took off 6 bases at V and 6 bases at J, with 23 bases between the two ends. The CDR3 runs to 16 residues. CDR1 and CDR2 (germline): MNHEY, SMNVEV (reference sequence). CDR3 DNA sequence: TGTGCCAGCAGCCCGGACAAACAAACCTCCCGCCATGGCTACACCTTC. Its protein is CASSPDKQTSRHGYTF.

In its sample, this clone was seen once. The chain carries TRBV28 and TRBJ2-6; TRBD2 is a possible D gene (5 bases). The ends were cut back, 3 bases at V and 4 bases at J, with 10 bases in the middle. Germline V gene sequence: CDR1 MDHEN, CDR2 SYDVKM. The CDR3 has 15 amino acids. CDR3 in DNA: TGTGCCAGCAGTTTGAGCGGACGCGGGGCCAACGTCCTGACTTTC. It encodes CASSLSGRGANVLTF.

This clone appeared a single time. DNA for the CDR3: TGTGCCAGTAGCGACGGGACAGGGAGTGAAAAACTGTTTTTT. Encoded protein: CASSDGTGSEKLFF. The rearrangement uses TRBV19 and TRBJ1-4; 9 bases are shared with TRBD1. This CDR3 spans 14 amino acids. CDR1 and CDR2 from the germline V gene are LNHDA and SQIVND (reference sequence). The trim removed 6 bases at V and 7 bases at J, leaving 6 bases unmatched. Based on the CDR3 plus reference TRBV19 and TRBJ1-4, the full variable domain is DGGITQSPKYLFRKEGQNVTLSCEQNLNHDAMYWYRQDPGQGLRLIYYSQIVNDFQKGDIAEGYSVSREKKESFPLTVTSAQKNPTAFYLCASSDGTGSEKLFFGSGTQLSVL.

This chain links TRBV7-9 with TRBJ2-7; no clear D gene. CDR1 and CDR2 (germline): SEHNR, FQNEAQ (reference sequence). Trimming left V 5 bases short and J 5 bases short, with 7 bases between. The CDR3 runs to 11 residues. The CDR3, as DNA: TGTGCCAGCAGCCACCTAAACGAGCAGTACTTC. Its protein is CASSHLNEQYF.

This sequence joins TRBV5-1 and TRBJ2-7; D might be TRBD1 (5 bases). CDR3 size: 16 residues. Germline CDR1 is SGHRS and CDR2 is YFSETQ. With 2 bases removed from V and 5 bases from J, the gap between germline ends came to 20 bases. CDR3 region: CASSFSLSGISHEQYF. The CDR3 DNA is TGCGCCAGCAGCTTCTCCTTGTCAGGGATTTCCCACGAGCAGTACTTC.

Here the CDR3 DNA reads TGTGCCAGCAGCCCTTACCTTCCGTGGGGGGTCGGTAATGACGGGGAGCTGTTTTTT. It specifies CASSPYLPWGVGNDGELFF. The rearrangement links TRBV7-6 to TRBJ2-2; perhaps TRBD2 as D (6 bases). CDR3 size: 19 residues. Looked up from germline, CDR1 is SGHVS and CDR2 is FNYEAQ. V lost 5 bases and J 7 bases, leaving 29 bases between the germline ends.

The chain is built from TRBV5-6 and TRBJ2-3, with TRBD2 matching over 9 bases. Trimming at V came to 0 bases and at J to 2 bases, leaving 4 bases not matched to a gene. Germline V gene lookup returns CDR1 SGHDT and CDR2 YYEEEE. The length of the CDR3 is 16 residues. This chain's CDR3 is CASSLATSGNTDTQYF. The DNA of the CDR3 is TGTGCCAGCAGCTTGGCGACTAGCGGTAACACAGATACGCAGTATTTT.

The chain links TRBV19 to TRBJ1-6; no firm D call. CDR3 length: 14 residues. Looked up from germline, CDR1 is LNHDA and CDR2 is SQIVND (reference sequence). V lost 6 bases and J lost 4, with 10 bases in between. The CDR3 loop reads CASRRDNYNSPLHF. DNA for the CDR3: TGTGCCAGTAGGCGGGATAATTATAATTCACCCCTCCACTTT. Full variable domain (rest looked up from reference TRBV19 and TRBJ1-6): DGGITQSPKYLFRKEGQNVTLSCEQNLNHDAMYWYRQDPGQGLRLIYYSQIVNDFQKGDIAEGYSVSREKKESFPLTVTSAQKNPTAFYLCASRRDNYNSPLHFGNGTRLTVT.

The V call is TRBV9, the J call TRBJ2-5; 9 positions agree with TRBD1. The CDR3 is 15 residues long. J gave up 5 bases and V 1 base, and 6 bases lay outside the gene matches. Looked up from germline, CDR1 is SGDLS and CDR2 is YYNGEE. CDR3 sequence (DNA): TGTGCCAGCAGCGTACATATGACAGGGGGGGAGACCCAGTACTTC. It specifies CASSVHMTGGETQYF.

This chain connects TRBV30 to TRBJ2-3; weak D call: TRBD2 (6 bases). Germline V gene sequence: CDR1 GTSNPN, CDR2 SVGIG (reference sequence). With 1 base removed from V and 2 bases from J, the gap between germline ends came to 10 bases. The CDR3 is 14 amino acids. CDR3 amino acids: CAWSGGVNTDTQYF. In DNA, the CDR3 is TGTGCCTGGAGTGGCGGGGTTAACACAGATACGCAGTATTTT.

In this sample, this clone turned up once. The rearrangement joins TRBV7-8 to TRBJ2-7; TRBD1 is a possible D gene (5 bases). The CDR3 has 15 amino acids. The germline CDR1 and CDR2 sequences are SGHVS and FQNEAQ. Trimming stripped 0 bases from V and 5 bases from J, with 14 bases between. The CDR3, as DNA: TGTGCCAGCAGCTTAGCGGAGACAGTGACCCACGAGCAGTACTTC. Its protein is CASSLAETVTHEQYF.

CDR3 protein: CASSPPGFGTEAFF. In DNA, the CDR3 is TGTGCCAGCTCTCCCCCGGGGTTTGGCACTGAAGCTTTCTTT. The chain combines TRBV28 with TRBJ1-1; D is unresolved. CDR1 MDHEN and CDR2 SYDVKM come from the germline V gene. The length of the CDR3 is 14 residues. The ends were cut back, 8 bases at V and 4 bases at J, with 17 bases in the middle.

J is TRBJ1-2 and V is TRBV28; the match to TRBD1 covers 7 bases. This CDR3 spans 15 amino acids. The junction had 15 bases not matched to a gene; V was cut back by 2 bases and J by 12 bases. Germline V gene lookup returns CDR1 MDHEN and CDR2 SYDVKM. In DNA, the CDR3 is TGTGCCAGCAGTTTAAATGTAAGGGGGCGCAACAGGAACACCTTC. Amino acids: CASSLNVRGRNRNTF.

As concerns this clone: It is unclear where the CDR3 begins or ends on the DNA, so no DNA is shown, and the CDR3 is as TCRdb lists it. This sequence joins TRBV29-1 and TRBJ1-2; the table's D call of TRBD1 was not tested on the DNA. Germline CDR1 and CDR2: SQVTM and ANQGSEA. The CDR3 spans 16 residues, counting both ends. The CDR3 loop reads CSVVFVGQGASYGYPF.

The chain combines TRBV28 with TRBJ2-1; 9 bases fit TRBD1. The CDR3 sequence is 14 residues long. The V and J ends lost 6 bases and 6 bases, in that order; junction bases with no gene match: 6. Germline V CDR1 and CDR2: MDHEN, SYDVKM. The CDR3 spells CASSRGQGRNEQFF. Here the CDR3 DNA reads TGTGCCAGCAGCCGCGGACAGGGGCGCAATGAGCAGTTCTTC.

This clone has just one count. One end of the junction does not line up with germline, which may come from a read error. The chain couples TRBV19 to TRBJ1-1; the D gene is possibly TRBD1 (6 bases). This CDR3 has 16 amino acids. In germline, CDR1 is LNHDA, CDR2 SQIVND (reference sequence). The CDR3 DNA reads TGTGCCAGTAGTACCCGACAGGCCTTTCTGAAGACTGAAGCTTTCTTT. Its protein is CASSTRQAFLKTEAFF.

The chain combines TRBV5-1 with TRBJ2-3, with a possible D match to TRBD2 (5 bases). Germline-derived CDR1 and CDR2 are SGHRS and YFSETQ. The CDR3 spans 14 residues. Trimming removed 5 bases from V and 1 base from J, with 11 bases in between. The CDR3 nucleotides read TGCGCCAGCAGTCGGGGATTGCGCACAGATACGCAGTATTTT. Protein sequence: CASSRGLRTDTQYF.

This rearrangement joins TRBV5-6 to TRBJ1-5, with TRBD1 matching over 10 bases. CDR1 and CDR2 from the germline V gene are SGHDT and YYEEEE. CDR3 length: 16 amino acids. V lost 4 bases and J lost 4; bases outside the gene matches: 8. The CDR3 loop is CASSRWGQGFNQPQHF. As DNA, the CDR3 is TGTGCCAGCAGCCGATGGGGACAGGGGTTTAATCAGCCCCAGCATTTT.